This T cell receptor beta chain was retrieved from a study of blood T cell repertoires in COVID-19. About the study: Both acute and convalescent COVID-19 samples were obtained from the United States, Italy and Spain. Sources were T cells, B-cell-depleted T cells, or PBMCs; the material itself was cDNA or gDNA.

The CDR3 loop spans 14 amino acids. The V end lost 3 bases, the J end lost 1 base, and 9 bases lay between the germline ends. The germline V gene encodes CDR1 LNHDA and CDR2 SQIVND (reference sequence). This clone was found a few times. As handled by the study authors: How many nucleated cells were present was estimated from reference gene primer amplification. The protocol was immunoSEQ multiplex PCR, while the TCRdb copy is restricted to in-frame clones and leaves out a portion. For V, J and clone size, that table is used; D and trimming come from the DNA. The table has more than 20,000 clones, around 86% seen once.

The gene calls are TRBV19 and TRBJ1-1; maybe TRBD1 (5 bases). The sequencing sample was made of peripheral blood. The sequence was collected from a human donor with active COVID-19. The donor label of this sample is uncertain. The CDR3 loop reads CASSIPGGNTEAFF. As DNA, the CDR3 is TGTGCCAGTAGTATCCCGGGGGGGAACACTGAAGCTTTCTTT.